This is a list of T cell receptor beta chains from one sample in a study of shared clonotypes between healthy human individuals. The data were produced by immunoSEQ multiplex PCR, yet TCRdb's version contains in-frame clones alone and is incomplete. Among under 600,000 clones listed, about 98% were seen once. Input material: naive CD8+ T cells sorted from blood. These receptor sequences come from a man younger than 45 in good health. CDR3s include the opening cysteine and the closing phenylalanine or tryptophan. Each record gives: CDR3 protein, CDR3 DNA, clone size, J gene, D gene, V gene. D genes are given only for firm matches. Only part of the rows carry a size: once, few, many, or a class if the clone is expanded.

cdr3_aa: CASSLTGGGEQYF; cdr3_nt: TGTGCCAGCAGCTTGACAGGGGGCGGCGAGCAGTACTTC; clone_size: -; j_call: TRBJ2-7; d_call: TRBD1; v_call: TRBV7-7
cdr3_aa: CSGLLGIEQFF; cdr3_nt: TGCAGCGGCCTTTTAGGAATTGAGCAGTTCTTC; clone_size: once; j_call: TRBJ2-1; d_call: -; v_call: TRBV29-1
cdr3_aa: CAIPGLYYNEQFF; cdr3_nt: TGTGCCATCCCTGGACTCTACTACAATGAGCAGTTCTTC; clone_size: -; j_call: TRBJ2-1; d_call: -; v_call: TRBV19
cdr3_aa: CASSQGPAFSYNEQFF; cdr3_nt: TGTGCCAGCAGTCAAGGCCCGGCGTTCTCCTACAATGAGCAGTTCTTC; clone_size: -; j_call: TRBJ2-1; d_call: -; v_call: TRBV9
cdr3_aa: CASSLVGAGELFF; cdr3_nt: TGTGCCAGCAGCTTAGTCGGCGCCGGGGAGCTGTTTTTT; clone_size: -; j_call: TRBJ2-2; d_call: -; v_call: TRBV7-2
cdr3_aa: CASSFTGVGTEAFF; cdr3_nt: TGCGCCAGCAGCTTCACAGGGGTTGGGACTGAAGCTTTCTTT; clone_size: -; j_call: TRBJ1-1; d_call: TRBD1; v_call: TRBV5-1
cdr3_aa: CTSSHLGQGNTEAFF; cdr3_nt: TGCACCAGCAGCCACTTAGGACAGGGCAACACTGAAGCTTTCTTT; clone_size: -; j_call: TRBJ1-1; d_call: -; v_call: TRBV1
cdr3_aa: CASSLDSLAGGLGEQFF; cdr3_nt: TGTGCCAGCAGCTTAGATTCGCTAGCGGGAGGGTTGGGTGAGCAGTTCTTC; clone_size: -; j_call: TRBJ2-1; d_call: TRBD2; v_call: TRBV7-2
cdr3_aa: CASSLSGGRYEQYF; cdr3_nt: TGTGCCAGCAGCTTATCAGGGGGCAGATACGAGCAGTACTTC; clone_size: -; j_call: TRBJ2-7; d_call: TRBD1; v_call: TRBV11-2
cdr3_aa: CASSLDGTFTGELFF; cdr3_nt: TGTGCCAGCAGCCTGGACGGGACTTTCACCGGGGAGCTGTTTTTT; clone_size: -; j_call: TRBJ2-2; d_call: -; v_call: TRBV9
cdr3_aa: CASSEEGSADTQYF; cdr3_nt: TGCGCCAGCAGTGAGGAGGGATCGGCAGATACGCAGTATTTT; clone_size: -; j_call: TRBJ2-3; d_call: -; v_call: TRBV10-1
cdr3_aa: CAWSPPGTALAKNIQYF; cdr3_nt: TGTGCCTGGAGTCCCCCCGGGACAGCGCTAGCCAAAAACATTCAGTACTTC; clone_size: -; j_call: TRBJ2-4; d_call: TRBD1; v_call: TRBV30
cdr3_aa: CASSPLDRDVYNEQFF; cdr3_nt: TGTGCCAGCAGCCCTCTTGACCGGGACGTATACAATGAGCAGTTCTTC; clone_size: -; j_call: TRBJ2-1; d_call: -; v_call: TRBV5-6
cdr3_aa: CASSGSADTQYF; cdr3_nt: TGTGCCAGCAGCGGGAGTGCAGATACGCAGTATTTT; clone_size: -; j_call: TRBJ2-3; d_call: -; v_call: TRBV11-3
cdr3_aa: CASSPGQGAINEQYF; cdr3_nt: TGTGCCAGCAGCCCGGGACAGGGAGCTATCAACGAGCAGTACTTC; clone_size: -; j_call: TRBJ2-7; d_call: TRBD1; v_call: TRBV28
cdr3_aa: CASSGEWNEQFF; cdr3_nt: TGTGCCAGCAGCGGGGAGTGGAATGAGCAGTTCTTC; clone_size: -; j_call: TRBJ2-1; d_call: -; v_call: TRBV5-6
cdr3_aa: CASSSDRRVSDTQYF; cdr3_nt: TGCGCCAGCAGCTCGGACCGGAGGGTATCGGATACGCAGTATTTT; clone_size: -; j_call: TRBJ2-3; d_call: -; v_call: TRBV5-1
cdr3_aa: CASSLPGGSGELFF; cdr3_nt: TGTGCCAGCAGTTTACCGGGAGGGAGCGGGGAGCTGTTTTTT; clone_size: -; j_call: TRBJ2-2; d_call: TRBD2; v_call: TRBV27
cdr3_aa: CASTYKFTDTQYF; cdr3_nt: TGTGCCAGCACCTACAAATTCACAGATACGCAGTATTTT; clone_size: -; j_call: TRBJ2-3; d_call: -; v_call: TRBV6-5
cdr3_aa: CASSHLGTGGTMNTEAFF; cdr3_nt: TGCGCCAGCAGCCACCTCGGGACAGGGGGCACCATGAACACTGAAGCTTTCTTT; clone_size: -; j_call: TRBJ1-1; d_call: TRBD1; v_call: TRBV4-1
cdr3_aa: CASSGEEVAYEQFF; cdr3_nt: TGTGCCAGCAGCGGGGAGGAGGTCGCATATGAGCAGTTCTTC; clone_size: -; j_call: TRBJ2-1; d_call: -; v_call: TRBV7-9
cdr3_aa: CASSLDNEQFF; cdr3_nt: TGTGCCAGCAGCCTCGACAATGAGCAGTTCTTC; clone_size: -; j_call: TRBJ2-1; d_call: -; v_call: TRBV7-8
cdr3_aa: CASSSRTGAEQYF; cdr3_nt: TGTGCCAGCAGCAGCCGGACAGGTGCCGAGCAGTACTTC; clone_size: -; j_call: TRBJ2-7; d_call: TRBD1; v_call: TRBV9
cdr3_aa: CASSQGGDYNEQFF; cdr3_nt: TGTGCCAGCAGTCAAGGGGGGGACTACAATGAGCAGTTCTTC; clone_size: -; j_call: TRBJ2-1; d_call: -; v_call: TRBV27